This TCR beta chain was observed in a study of regulatory T cells in long-lasting Graves disease. From germline, CDR1 is KGHSH and CDR2 LQKENI. There are 17 residues in the CDR3. With respect to this clonotype: A junction end diverges from the germline sequence, so it may reflect a read error.

Arm-PCR of CDR3 regions and iRepertoire HTBI primers were used to build TCR beta libraries. Each CDR3 protein gets one entry after TCRdb re-called the multiplex PCR reads with MiXCR. The data show 310,000 or so distinct CDR3 sequences, around 20% seen once. Indicated time point: persistent/refractory GD, antithyroid drugs over 5 years with positive TRAb. PBMCs were the source of the RNA used for TCR sequencing. This sequence was found in a female donor with Graves disease. Material: peripheral blood mononuclear cells (PBMCs), obtained when the disease was refractory, from a patient treated with antithyroid drugs. J is TRBJ2-2 and V is TRBV18; TRBD1 matches 7 bases. As DNA, the CDR3 is TGTGCCAGCTCACTGTACCGGGACAGCCCGAACACCGGGGAGCTGTCTTTT. It yields the protein CASSLYRDSPNTGELSF.